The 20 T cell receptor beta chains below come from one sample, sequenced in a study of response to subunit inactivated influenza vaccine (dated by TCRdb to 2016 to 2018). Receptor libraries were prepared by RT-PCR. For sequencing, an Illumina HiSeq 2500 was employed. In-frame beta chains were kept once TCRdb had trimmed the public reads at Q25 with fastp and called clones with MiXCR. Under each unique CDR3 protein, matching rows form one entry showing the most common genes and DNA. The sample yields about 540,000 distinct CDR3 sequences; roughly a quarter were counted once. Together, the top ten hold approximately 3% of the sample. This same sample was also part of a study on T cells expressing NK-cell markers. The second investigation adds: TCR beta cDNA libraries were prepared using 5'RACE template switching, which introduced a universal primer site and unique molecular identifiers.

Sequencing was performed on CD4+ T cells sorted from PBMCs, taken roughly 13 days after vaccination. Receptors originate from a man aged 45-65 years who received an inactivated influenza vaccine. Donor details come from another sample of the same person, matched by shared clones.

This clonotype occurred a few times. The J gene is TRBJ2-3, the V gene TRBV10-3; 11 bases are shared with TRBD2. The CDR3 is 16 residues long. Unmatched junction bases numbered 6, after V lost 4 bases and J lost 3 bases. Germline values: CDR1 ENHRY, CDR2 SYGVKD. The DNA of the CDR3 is TGTGCCATCAGTGGACTAGCGGGATTGCGGACAGATACGCAGTATTTT. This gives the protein CAISGLAGLRTDTQYF.

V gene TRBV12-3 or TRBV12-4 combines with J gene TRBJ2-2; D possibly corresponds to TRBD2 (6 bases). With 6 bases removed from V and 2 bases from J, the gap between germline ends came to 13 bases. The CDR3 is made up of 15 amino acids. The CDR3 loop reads CASSPGVINTGELFF. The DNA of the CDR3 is TGTGCCAGCAGCCCGGGAGTTATCAACACCGGGGAGCTGTTTTTT.

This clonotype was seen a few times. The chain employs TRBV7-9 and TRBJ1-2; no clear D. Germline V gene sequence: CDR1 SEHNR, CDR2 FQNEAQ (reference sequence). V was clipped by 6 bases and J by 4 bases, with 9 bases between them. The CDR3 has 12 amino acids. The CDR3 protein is CASSHEVYGYTF. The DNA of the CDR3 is TGTGCCAGCAGTCACGAGGTCTATGGCTACACCTTC.

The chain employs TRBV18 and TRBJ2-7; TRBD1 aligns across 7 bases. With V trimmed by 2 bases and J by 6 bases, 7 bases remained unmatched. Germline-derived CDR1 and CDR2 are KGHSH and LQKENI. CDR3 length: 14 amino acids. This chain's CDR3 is CASSPSLTGSEQYF. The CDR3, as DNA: TGTGCCAGCTCACCATCCTTGACAGGGAGCGAGCAGTACTTC.

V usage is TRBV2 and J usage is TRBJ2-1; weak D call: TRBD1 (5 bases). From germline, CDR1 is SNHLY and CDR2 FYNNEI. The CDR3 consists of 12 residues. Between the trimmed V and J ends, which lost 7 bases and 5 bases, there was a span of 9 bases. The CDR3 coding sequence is TGTGCCAGCAAGGACAACAACAATGAGCAGTTCTTC. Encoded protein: CASKDNNNEQFF.

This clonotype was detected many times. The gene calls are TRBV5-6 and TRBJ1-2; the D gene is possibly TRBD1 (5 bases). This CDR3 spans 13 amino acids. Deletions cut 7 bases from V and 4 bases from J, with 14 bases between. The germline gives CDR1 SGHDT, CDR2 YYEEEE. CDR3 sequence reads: CASRIRGAYGYTF. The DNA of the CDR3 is TGTGCCAGCCGTATTAGGGGAGCCTATGGCTACACCTTC.

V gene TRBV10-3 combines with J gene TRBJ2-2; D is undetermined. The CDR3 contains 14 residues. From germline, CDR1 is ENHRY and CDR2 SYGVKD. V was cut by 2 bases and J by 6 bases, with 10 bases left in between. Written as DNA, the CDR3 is TGTGCCATCAGTGAGACTCAAGCTGCCGGGGAGCTGTTTTTT. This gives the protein CAISETQAAGELFF.

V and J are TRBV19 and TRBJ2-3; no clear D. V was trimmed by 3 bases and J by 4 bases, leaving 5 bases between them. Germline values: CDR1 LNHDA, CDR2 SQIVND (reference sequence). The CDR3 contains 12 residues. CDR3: CASSIPADTQYF. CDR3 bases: TGTGCCAGTAGTATCCCAGCAGATACGCAGTATTTT.

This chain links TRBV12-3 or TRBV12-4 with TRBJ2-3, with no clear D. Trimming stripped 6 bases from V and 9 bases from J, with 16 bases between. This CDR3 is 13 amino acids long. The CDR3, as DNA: TGTGCCAGCAGCCTCCCCGGTATTGGGACGCAGTATTTT. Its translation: CASSLPGIGTQYF.

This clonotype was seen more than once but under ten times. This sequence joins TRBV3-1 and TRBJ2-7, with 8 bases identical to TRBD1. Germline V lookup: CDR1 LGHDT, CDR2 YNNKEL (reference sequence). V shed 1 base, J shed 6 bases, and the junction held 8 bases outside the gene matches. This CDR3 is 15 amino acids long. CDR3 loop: CASSQGWDRPSEQYF. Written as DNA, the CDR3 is TGTGCCAGCAGCCAAGGTTGGGACAGGCCTTCCGAGCAGTACTTC.

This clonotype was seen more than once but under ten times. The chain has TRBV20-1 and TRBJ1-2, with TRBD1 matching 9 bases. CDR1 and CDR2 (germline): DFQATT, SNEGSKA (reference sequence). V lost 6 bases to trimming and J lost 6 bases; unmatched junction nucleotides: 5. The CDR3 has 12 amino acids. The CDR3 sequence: CSANRGLDGYTF. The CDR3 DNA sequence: TGCAGTGCCAACAGGGGGCTCGATGGCTACACCTTC.

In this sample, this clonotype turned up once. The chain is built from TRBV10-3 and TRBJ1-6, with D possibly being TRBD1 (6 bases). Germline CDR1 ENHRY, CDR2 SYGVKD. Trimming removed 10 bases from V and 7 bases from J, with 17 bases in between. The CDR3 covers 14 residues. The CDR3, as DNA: TGTGCCACCGCGGTGGGGGGGCGAAATTCACCCCTCCACTTT. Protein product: CATAVGGRNSPLHF.

This CDR3 reads CASSTGTSGALNEQFF. CDR3 in DNA: TGTGCCAGCAGCACTGGAACTAGCGGGGCCCTTAATGAGCAGTTCTTC. The rearrangement uses TRBV14 and TRBJ2-1, with 10 nucleotides matching TRBD2. V shed 5 bases, J shed 7 bases, and the junction held 11 bases outside the gene matches. The CDR3 covers 16 residues. CDR1 is SGHDN, CDR2 FVKESK, per germline. The full variable domain, its missing parts supplied by reference TRBV14 and TRBJ2-1, is EAGVTQFPSHSVIEKGQTVTLRCDPISGHDNLYWYRRVMGKEIKFLLHFVKESKQDESGMPNNRFLAERTGGTYSTLKVQPAELEDSGVYFCASSTGTSGALNEQFFGPGTRLTVL.

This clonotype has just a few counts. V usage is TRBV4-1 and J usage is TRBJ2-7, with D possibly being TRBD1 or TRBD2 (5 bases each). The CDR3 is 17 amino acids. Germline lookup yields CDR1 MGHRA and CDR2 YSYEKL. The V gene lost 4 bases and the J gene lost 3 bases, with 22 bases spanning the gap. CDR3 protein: CASSPNPFSGRNYEQYF. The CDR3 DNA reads TGCGCCAGCAGCCCAAACCCCTTTTCGGGACGGAACTACGAGCAGTACTTC.

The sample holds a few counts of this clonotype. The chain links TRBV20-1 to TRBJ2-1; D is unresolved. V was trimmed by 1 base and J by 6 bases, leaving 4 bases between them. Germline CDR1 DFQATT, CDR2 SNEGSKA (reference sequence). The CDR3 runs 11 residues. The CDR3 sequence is CSARASNEQFF. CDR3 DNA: TGCAGTGCTAGAGCCTCCAATGAGCAGTTCTTC.

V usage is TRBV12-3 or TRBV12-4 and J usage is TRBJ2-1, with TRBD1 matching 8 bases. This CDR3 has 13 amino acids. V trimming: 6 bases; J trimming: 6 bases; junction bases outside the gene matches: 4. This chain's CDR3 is CASRQTGGNEQFF. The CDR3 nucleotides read TGTGCCAGCAGGCAAACAGGGGGCAATGAGCAGTTCTTC.

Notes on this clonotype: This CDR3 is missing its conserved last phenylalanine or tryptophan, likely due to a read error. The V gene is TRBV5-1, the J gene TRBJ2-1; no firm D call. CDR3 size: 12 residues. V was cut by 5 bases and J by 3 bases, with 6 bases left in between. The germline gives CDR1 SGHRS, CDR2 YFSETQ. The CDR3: CASSPSYNEQFL. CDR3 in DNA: TGCGCCAGCAGTCCCAGCTACAATGAGCAGTTCTTA.

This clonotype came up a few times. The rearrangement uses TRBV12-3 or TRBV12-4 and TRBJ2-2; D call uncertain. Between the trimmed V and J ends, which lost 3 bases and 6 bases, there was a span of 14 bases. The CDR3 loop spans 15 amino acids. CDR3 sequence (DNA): TGTGCCAGCAGTTTGTCTAGTATTTTCGCCGGGGAGCTGTTTTTT. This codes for CASSLSSIFAGELFF.

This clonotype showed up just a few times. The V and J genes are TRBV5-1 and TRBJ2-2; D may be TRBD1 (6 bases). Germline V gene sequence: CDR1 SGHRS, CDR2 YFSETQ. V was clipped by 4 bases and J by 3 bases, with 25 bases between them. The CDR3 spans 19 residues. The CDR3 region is CASSPLNLQGRRYTGELFF. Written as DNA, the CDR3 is TGCGCCAGCAGCCCGCTGAACCTACAGGGAAGGAGGTACACCGGGGAGCTGTTTTTT. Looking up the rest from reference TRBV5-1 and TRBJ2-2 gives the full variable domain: KAGVTQTPRYLIKTRGQQVTLSCSPISGHRSVSWYQQTPGQGLQFLFEYFSETQRNKGNFPGRFSGRQFSNSRSEMNVSTLELGDSALYLCASSPLNLQGRRYTGELFFGEGSRLTVL.

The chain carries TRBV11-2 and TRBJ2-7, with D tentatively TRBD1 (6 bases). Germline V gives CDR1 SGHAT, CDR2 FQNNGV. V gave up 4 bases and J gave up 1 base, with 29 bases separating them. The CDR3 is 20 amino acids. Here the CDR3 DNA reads TGTGCCAGCAGCTCGAGACGCAACCGGTACAGGGAAAGCCGATCCTACGAGCAGTACTTC. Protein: CASSSRRNRYRESRSYEQYF.